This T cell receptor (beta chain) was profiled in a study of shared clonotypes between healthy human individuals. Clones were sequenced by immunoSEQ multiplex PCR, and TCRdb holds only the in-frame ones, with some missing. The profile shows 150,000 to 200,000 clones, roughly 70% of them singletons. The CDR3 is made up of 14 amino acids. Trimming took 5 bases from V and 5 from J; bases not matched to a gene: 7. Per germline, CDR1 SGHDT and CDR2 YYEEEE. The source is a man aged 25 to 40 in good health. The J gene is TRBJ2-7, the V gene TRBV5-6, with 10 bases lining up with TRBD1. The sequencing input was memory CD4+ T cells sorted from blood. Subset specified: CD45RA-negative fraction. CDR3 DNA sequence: TGTGCCAGCAGACGCCGGGACAGGGGTCACGAGCAGTACTTC. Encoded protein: CASRRRDRGHEQYF.